This TCR beta chain stems from a study of OX40 agonist ivuxolimab in advanced cancers. Study at large: The group had a mean age of roughly 56 years, ranged from roughly 20 to 79, and was 80% to 85% male. Treatment received earlier with anti-PD-1, anti-PD-L1 or anti-CTLA-4 agents was allowed, and over 30% had some. Study findings and constraints: Some nonresponders additionally presented with little normalized T-cell clonal expansion.

With V trimmed by 8 bases and J by 3 bases, 9 bases remained unmatched. The length of the CDR3 is 15 residues. Looked up from germline, CDR1 is SNHLY and CDR2 is FYNNEI. With autoimmune disease history or systemic immunosuppression, patients were excluded. Only one count was recorded for this clone. The antigen is undetermined. Sequencing used immunoSEQ multiplex PCR; TCRdb keeps in-frame clones, though not all of them. This table holds tens of thousands of clones, 91% found once. Sequences were derived from CD4+ or CD8+ T cells sorted from blood, sampled in a trial of the OX40 agonist ivuxolimab. The chain couples TRBV2 to TRBJ2-3, with TRBD2 identical over 9 bases. The TCR sequence derives from an adult with an advanced solid tumor such as melanoma, head and neck, liver or kidney cancer. The DNA for the CDR3 is TGTGCCAGCGGGGAGCTAGCGGGGTCAACAGATACGCAGTATTTT. The encoded protein is CASGELAGSTDTQYF.